A selection of T cell receptor beta chains follows, all from one sample in a study of blood T cell repertoires in COVID-19. Sequencing was performed with immunoSEQ multiplex PCR; in TCRdb, only in-frame clones are kept and a portion is missing. This sample has 400,000 or so clones, with roughly 90% found just once. The material sequenced was peripheral blood. The origin of the receptors is a man younger than 30 with COVID-19, enrolled during active disease. CDR3s include the opening cysteine and the closing phenylalanine or tryptophan. The order of the fields is D gene, clone size, V gene, J gene, CDR3 DNA, CDR3 protein. The D gene is left open where the match is weak. Not all rows give a size; the values are once, few, many and, for expanded clones, a class.

-	-	TRBV7-4	TRBJ2-1	TGTGCCAGCAGCCCGTCGAGGTGCGCGGGGCTTACCAGTTCCTACAATGAGCAGTTCTTC	CASSPSRCAGLTSSYNEQFF
TRBD2	-	TRBV5-8	TRBJ2-2	TGTGCCAGCAGCTTCGGGGGGGGGCCACTGGCGAACACCGGGGAGCTGTTTTTT	CASSFGGGPLANTGELFF
TRBD1	-	TRBV28	TRBJ2-3	TGTGCCAGCAGTTTATACAGGACAGGGTACCTCAGCACAGATACGCAGTATTTT	CASSLYRTGYLSTDTQYF
-	-	TRBV18	TRBJ1-4	TGTGCCAGCTCACGGGGAGGGCAAAGAAATGAAAAACTGTTTTTT	CASSRGGQRNEKLFF
TRBD1	-	TRBV28	TRBJ1-3	TGTGCCAGCACCCCCCCGGGAACAGGGGGCAGAAACACCATATATTTT	CASTPPGTGGRNTIYF
TRBD2	-	TRBV6-6	TRBJ2-2	TGTGCCAGCAGTCCCCGACTAGCGGGAGACCCCGGGGAGCTGTTTTTT	CASSPRLAGDPGELFF
-	-	TRBV5-4	TRBJ2-5	TGTGCCAGCAGCTTGGCCACGGGTTCGGGTGGACTGGAGACCCAGTACTTC	CASSLATGSGGLETQYF
TRBD1	-	TRBV9	TRBJ1-2	TGTGCCAGCAGCACGCGGACAGGGCCGAGGGGCTACACCTTC	CASSTRTGPRGYTF
-	-	TRBV4-2	TRBJ2-3	TGTGCCAGCAGCCAGGTTCGCATCAGGGTGGTAGGTTCAGATACGCAGTATTTT	CASSQVRIRVVGSDTQYF
-	once	TRBV5-5	TRBJ1-4	TGTGCCAGCAGTTTAACAGGGTATTTTAATGAAAAACTGTTTTTT	CASSLTGYFNEKLFF
-	few	TRBV5-6	TRBJ1-2	TGTGCCAGCAGCTTGGGCGGTAACTATGGCTACACCTTC	CASSLGGNYGYTF
-	few	TRBV12-3/TRBV12-4	TRBJ2-7	TGTGCCAGCAGTAAGAACAGGGCATACGAGCAGTACTTC	CASSKNRAYEQYF
-	-	TRBV6-5	TRBJ1-5	TGTGCCAGCAGCTTACAGGGTGGTCAGCCCCAGCATTTT	CASSLQGGQPQHF
TRBD2	-	TRBV19	TRBJ2-7	TGTGCCAGTAGTTCCTGGACTAGCGGGAGTGGGGAGCAGTACTTC	CASSSWTSGSGEQYF
-	-	TRBV13	TRBJ2-1	TGTGCCAGCAGCTCAGGGGGTAGCGGAAACAATGAGCAGTTCTTC	CASSSGGSGNNEQFF
-	few	TRBV7-2	TRBJ1-1	TGTGCCAGCAGACGAGACAGCTTGAACACTGAAGCTTTCTTT	CASRRDSLNTEAFF
TRBD1	-	TRBV15	TRBJ2-1	TGTGCCACCAGCACCCCAGGGGGACCCTCCTACAATGAGCAGTTCTTC	CATSTPGGPSYNEQFF
-	-	TRBV6-5	TRBJ2-1	TGTGCCAGCAGTCCTGGAGTGTACGAGGAAGAGCAGTTCTTC	CASSPGVYEEEQFF
-	-	TRBV5-1	TRBJ2-1	TGCGCCAGCAGCTCCTCCTCTCTAGCGCCCTACAATGAGCAGTTCTTC	CASSSSSLAPYNEQFF
-	-	TRBV2	TRBJ1-2	TGTGCCAGCAGTGACCGGGACAATCCTAACTATGGCTACACCTTC	CASSDRDNPNYGYTF
-	few	TRBV7-9	TRBJ2-1	TGTGCCAGCACCAGAAGGGGGTACAATGAGCAGTTCTTC	CASTRRGYNEQFF
-	-	TRBV6-6	TRBJ1-2	TGTGCCAGCAGTTACGATACAGCAAACTATGGCTACACCTTC	CASSYDTANYGYTF
TRBD1	-	TRBV24-1	TRBJ2-5	TGTGCCACCTGGAACTGGACAGGGGAGGAGTGGAATGAGACCCAGTACTTC	CATWNWTGEEWNETQYF
-	-	TRBV3-1/TRBV3-2	TRBJ2-3	TGTGCCAGCAGCCAAGGCAGGGGTAGCACAGATACGCAGTATTTT	CASSQGRGSTDTQYF
TRBD2	-	TRBV5-4	TRBJ2-1	TGTGCCAGCAGCTTGGAAGGACTAGCGGTCGACAATGAGCAGTTCTTC	CASSLEGLAVDNEQFF
TRBD1	-	TRBV5-5	TRBJ1-2	TGTGCCAGCAGCGCCGGGACAGGGCTCGGCTACACCTTC	CASSAGTGLGYTF
TRBD2	-	TRBV19	TRBJ2-3	TGTGCCAGTAGTGAACTAGCGGGAGTCGCAGATACGCAGTATTTT	CASSELAGVADTQYF
-	-	TRBV27	TRBJ2-1	TGTGCCAGCAGTATGGGGGGGCCCTCCTACAATGAGCAGTTCTTC	CASSMGGPSYNEQFF
TRBD2	-	TRBV7-2	TRBJ2-3	TGTGCCAGCAGCCTCGCGGCGGGAGTTGGGGGAGATACGCAGTATTTT	CASSLAAGVGGDTQYF
TRBD2	-	TRBV2	TRBJ2-3	TGTGCCAGCAGTGATCGGGGACTAGAAGTCGGAGATACGCAGTATTTT	CASSDRGLEVGDTQYF
TRBD1	-	TRBV5-1	TRBJ1-1	TGCGCCAGCAGCTTTTGGACAGGGACTACCACTGAAGCTTTCTTT	CASSFWTGTTTEAFF
TRBD1	-	TRBV14	TRBJ1-2	TGTGCCAGCCGCCTGGGACAGGGATCTGGCTACACCTTC	CASRLGQGSGYTF
-	-	TRBV5-4	TRBJ2-6	TGTGCCAGCAGCTTGGCAGGTACTGGGGCCAACGTCCTGACTTTC	CASSLAGTGANVLTF
-	few	TRBV11-2	TRBJ2-5	TGTGCCAGCAGCTTAGGAGTGGGCAGGGGTCTTAGAGAGACCCAGTACTTC	CASSLGVGRGLRETQYF
-	-	TRBV5-4	TRBJ1-2	TGTGCCAGCAGCCTGGACAGTCTTAACTATGGCTACACCTTC	CASSLDSLNYGYTF
-	-	TRBV3-1/TRBV3-2	TRBJ2-3	TGTGCCAGCAGCCCGGACACGAGCACAGATACGCAGTATTTT	CASSPDTSTDTQYF
TRBD1	-	TRBV6-8	TRBJ1-1	TGTGCCAGCAGTTACTCGGACAGGAGGGACACTGAAGCTTTCTTT	CASSYSDRRDTEAFF
TRBD1	-	TRBV7-2	TRBJ1-2	TGTGCCAGCAGCGCAGACAGGGGGGCGGGAGGCTACACCTTC	CASSADRGAGGYTF
TRBD1	-	TRBV12-5	TRBJ2-1	TGTGCTAGTGGTGAGGGGACAGGGGTCTACAATGAGCAGTTCTTC	CASGEGTGVYNEQFF
TRBD2	-	TRBV7-8	TRBJ2-3	TGTGCCAGCAGCCGACCGGTTCGAGCGGGGGGTGGGACAGATACGCAGTATTTT	CASSRPVRAGGGTDTQYF